The 10 T cell receptor beta chains given below trace back to one sample, sequenced in a study of human CD8 memory T cell subsets. Classification as TPEX applied to CCR7+ PD-1+ TIGIT+ early memory CD8+ T cells bearing exhausted-like traits. TCR beta libraries were made by UMI-labeled 5' RACE. TCRdb re-called the 5' RACE reads; every CDR3 protein appears as one record, without DNA. In all, the sample yields 6,700 or so distinct CDR3 sequences. Material for sequencing was CD8+ T cells from PBMCs. The receptors derive from a human donor in good health.

Its frequency marks this clonotype as medium-sized (0.01 to 0.1%). The gene calls are TRBV29-1 and TRBJ1-1; without DNA, the TCRdb call of TRBD1 cannot be checked. The CDR3 is 13 residues long. Germline assignment: CDR1 SQVTM and CDR2 ANQGSEA. CDR3 residues: CSVPDRGRGEAFF. The whole variable domain, remainder taken from reference TRBV29-1 and TRBJ1-1, is SAVISQKPSRDICQRGTSLTIQCQVDSQVTMMFWYRQQPGQSLTLIATANQGSEATYESGFVIDKFPISRPNLTFSTLTVSNMSPEDSSIYLCSVPDRGRGEAFFGQGTRLTVV.

The chain recombines TRBV5-5 with TRBJ2-1. Germline-derived CDR1 and CDR2 are SGHKS and YYEKEE (reference sequence). This CDR3 comprises 17 residues. CDR3 region: CASSLGVDRGSYNEQFF.

The chain has TRBV3-1 and TRBJ2-7; no DNA is available, so the TRBD1 call from TCRdb remains unchecked. This CDR3 is 13 amino acids long. CDR1 and CDR2 (germline): LGHDT, YNNKEL (reference sequence). The chain's CDR3 is CASSQLTGGTQYF.

V and J are TRBV20-1 and TRBJ1-2. The germline V gene encodes CDR1 DFQATT and CDR2 SNEGSKA (reference sequence). CDR3 length: 15 amino acids. The CDR3 sequence: CSASVRGMGNYGYTF.

V is TRBV15 and J is TRBJ2-1. Germline loops: CDR1 LNHNV, CDR2 YYDKDF (reference sequence). The CDR3 loop spans 13 amino acids. CDR3 loop: CATSNLNYNEQFF.

V and J are TRBV29-1 and TRBJ2-7; the D call of TRBD2 rests on TCRdb alone, since no DNA is present to check it. The CDR3 extends over 15 amino acids. The V gene's germline CDR1 is SQVTM and CDR2 ANQGSEA. CDR3: CSVGGGAGEFYEQYF.

Measured by frequency, this clonotype is medium-sized (0.01 to 0.1%). The chain carries TRBV5-1 and TRBJ1-3. Germline values: CDR1 SGHRS, CDR2 YFSETQ. CDR3 length equals 18 residues. CDR3 residues: CASSLALFQRISGNTIYF.

The rearrangement links TRBV5-1 to TRBJ2-3; TCRdb lists TRBD2, though no DNA is available to test this call. This CDR3 region has 18 residues. Germline V CDR1 and CDR2: SGHRS, YFSETQ. The CDR3 is CASSLGDFTRLAGDTQYF.

The CDR3 sequence is CASSRQTSGRQETQYF. The chain employs TRBV3-1 and TRBJ2-5; TCRdb's D call of TRBD2 is untestable without DNA. Per germline, CDR1 LGHDT and CDR2 YNNKEL (reference sequence). The CDR3 is 16 residues long.

This chain links TRBV29-1 with TRBJ2-2. CDR3 size: 13 residues. The germline gives CDR1 SQVTM, CDR2 ANQGSEA. The CDR3 reads CSVLGWDTGELFF.